Below are 22 T cell receptor beta chains sequenced from a single sample in a study of blood T cell repertoires in COVID-19. The assay was immunoSEQ multiplex PCR, and TCRdb's table has in-frame clones only and misses some. The table lists fewer than 250,000 clones, around 89% of them singletons, with roughly 0.95% in the top ten. The sequencing input was PBMCs or T cells enriched from blood (not recorded which). The source is a man in his fifties or sixties who had been exposed to COVID-19.

V usage is TRBV28 and J usage is TRBJ1-4; TRBD1 matches at 9 bases. Germline CDR1 reads MDHEN; CDR2 reads SYDVKM. Trimming cost V 3 bases and J 5 bases; bases outside gene matches: 4. The CDR3 contains 15 residues. CDR3 protein: CASSFIDRGNEKLFF. CDR3 DNA: TGTGCCAGCAGTTTTATAGACAGGGGGAATGAAAAACTGTTTTTT.

This chain uses TRBV6-5 with TRBJ1-6; perhaps TRBD1 as D (6 bases). V lost 1 base, J lost 8 bases, and 12 bases lay in between. The CDR3 has 15 residues. The germline V gene has CDR1 MNHEY and CDR2 SVGAGI. The CDR3 region has the DNA TGTGCCAGCAGTTACTGGGGGCCGTTGTATTCACCCCTCCACTTT. Its translation: CASSYWGPLYSPLHF.

The chain carries TRBV5-1 and TRBJ2-5; 11 bases line up with TRBD2. This CDR3 region has 16 residues. Germline V lookup: CDR1 SGHRS, CDR2 YFSETQ. V gave up 1 base and J gave up 3 bases; unmatched junction bases: 5. The chain's CDR3 is CASSLRTSGSKETQYF. The CDR3 coding sequence is TGCGCCAGCAGCTTGAGAACTAGCGGGAGTAAAGAGACCCAGTACTTC.

The genes are TRBV4-2 and TRBJ2-7, with TRBD1 as a possible D gene (5 bases). CDR1 and CDR2 from the germline V gene are LGHNA and YNFKEQ. The germline V and J ends were trimmed by 0 bases and 6 bases, with 18 bases remaining between them. The CDR3 has 16 amino acids. The CDR3 spells CASSQDQGPPSGEQYF. The CDR3 nucleotides are TGTGCCAGCAGCCAAGATCAGGGCCCTCCCTCCGGCGAGCAGTACTTC.

The J gene is TRBJ2-5, the V gene TRBV27; D may be TRBD1 (7 bases). Trimming took 8 bases from V and 7 from J, leaving 20 bases between them. Per the germline V gene, CDR1 is MNHEY and CDR2 is SMNVEV (reference sequence). The CDR3 contains 14 residues. DNA for the CDR3: TGTGCCAGCGGCCGCAGGCAGGGGGGATGGACCCAGTACTTC. This encodes CASGRRQGGWTQYF.

The chain employs TRBV11-2 and TRBJ1-2, with TRBD1 identical over 8 bases. This CDR3 has 13 residues. Germline V gene lookup returns CDR1 SGHAT and CDR2 FQNNGV. Germline trimming cut 3 bases from V and 14 bases from J; bases unmatched to any gene: 11. The CDR3 spells CASSFASRTGITF. The DNA of the CDR3 is TGTGCCAGCAGCTTCGCGTCGAGGACAGGGATAACCTTC.

The chain recombines TRBV4-1 with TRBJ2-5, with D hard to call. CDR1 is MGHRA and CDR2 is YSYEKL in the germline V gene. Trimming pared 1 base from V and 14 bases from J, leaving 26 bases between. The CDR3 loop spans 16 amino acids. The CDR3 loop is CASSQVMRDSRFTYYF. The DNA for the CDR3 is TGCGCCAGCAGCCAAGTAATGCGAGACTCCCGTTTTACCTATTACTTC.

This rearrangement joins TRBV28 to TRBJ2-7; a possible D gene is TRBD2 (6 bases). This CDR3 is 13 amino acids long. Trimming shortened V by 6 bases and J by 4 bases, and 13 bases separated the two germline ends. Germline V lookup: CDR1 MDHEN, CDR2 SYDVKM. CDR3 sequence: CASSLLRGYEQYV. As DNA, the CDR3 is TGTGCCAGCAGCCTCCTCCGGGGGTACGAGCAGTACGTC.

The chain recombines TRBV9 with TRBJ1-1; 7 nucleotides agree with TRBD1. This CDR3 spans 12 amino acids. Germline V gives CDR1 SGDLS, CDR2 YYNGEE. J lost 8 bases, V lost 3 bases, and 4 bases had no gene match. The CDR3 loop is CASSDSTGEAFF. The CDR3 DNA sequence: TGTGCCAGCAGCGACTCGACAGGGGAAGCTTTCTTT.

The rearrangement joins TRBV7-8 to TRBJ1-5, with 9 bases aligning to TRBD1. V shed 4 bases, J shed 0 bases, and the junction held 7 bases outside the gene matches. The CDR3 covers 17 residues. Germline lookup yields CDR1 SGHVS and CDR2 FQNEAQ. The CDR3 is CASSSGTGYDSNQPQHF. Written as DNA, the CDR3 is TGTGCCAGCAGCTCCGGGACAGGGTACGATAGCAATCAGCCCCAGCATTTT.

This clone occurred once. This chain connects TRBV11-3 to TRBJ2-7; D not resolved. Germline CDR1 is SGHNT and CDR2 is YENEEA. The CDR3 consists of 13 residues. Trimming pared 5 bases from V and 0 bases from J, leaving 8 bases between. CDR3 residues: CASSMAPSYEQYV. The CDR3 DNA sequence: TGTGCCAGCAGCATGGCCCCCTCCTACGAGCAGTACGTC.

The chain carries TRBV5-1 and TRBJ2-5, with a tentative D call TRBD1 (5 bases). This CDR3 region has 14 residues. The germline V gene has CDR1 SGHRS and CDR2 YFSETQ. V lost 2 bases, J lost 4 bases, and 12 bases lay in between. CDR3 DNA sequence: TGCGCCAGCAGCTTAGGCAGGGCGCCAGAGACCCAGTACTTC. Its translation: CASSLGRAPETQYF.

This clone was detected a few times. CDR3 nucleotides: TGTGCCAGCAGTTTACAGGACCAAGAGACCCAGTACTTC. Its translation: CASSLQDQETQYF. The chain carries TRBV28 and TRBJ2-5; D remains unclear. The CDR3 sequence is 13 residues long. Trimming shortened V by 2 bases and J by 0 bases, and 4 bases separated the two germline ends. CDR1 is MDHEN and CDR2 is SYDVKM in the germline V gene.

This sequence joins TRBV9 and TRBJ2-1, with a tentative D call TRBD2 (6 bases). V was clipped by 7 bases and J by 2 bases, with 13 bases between them. The germline V gene encodes CDR1 SGDLS and CDR2 YYNGEE. The CDR3 is 14 residues long. CDR3 residues: CASDRGGAYNEQFF. DNA of the CDR3: TGTGCCAGCGATCGCGGAGGGGCCTACAATGAGCAGTTCTTC.

V usage is TRBV24-1 and J usage is TRBJ2-1; 11 bases map to TRBD1. CDR1 is KGHDR, CDR2 SFDVKD, per germline. The J segment lost 7 bases and the V segment lost 7 bases, leaving 5 bases of the junction unmatched. The CDR3 contains 14 residues. CDR3 DNA: TGTGCCACCAGGGGGACAGGGGGGCGGAATGAGCAGTTCTTC. Its protein product is CATRGTGGRNEQFF.

The V and J genes are TRBV18 and TRBJ1-4; TRBD1 matches at 7 bases. Germline V gene sequence: CDR1 KGHSH, CDR2 LQKENI. V lost 4 bases and J lost 0; bases outside the gene matches: 5. This CDR3 has 16 residues. The CDR3 sequence: CASSRGQDTTNEKLFF. CDR3 bases: TGTGCCAGCTCACGAGGACAGGATACAACTAATGAAAAACTGTTTTTT.

The rearrangement links TRBV6-5 to TRBJ1-1; weak D call: TRBD1 (5 bases). Germline V CDR1 and CDR2: MNHEY, SVGAGI. Trimming left V 6 bases short and J 11 bases short, with 16 bases between. CDR3 length equals 12 residues. CDR3 coding DNA: TGTGCCAGCAGCGCAGCACGGGGGTGGGCTTTCTTT. Its translation: CASSAARGWAFF.

This clone occurred once. In DNA, the CDR3 is TGTGCCTGGAGTGGGGCTTTCAATCAGCCCCAGCATTTT. It codes for CAWSGAFNQPQHF. The chain combines TRBV30 with TRBJ1-5; D is unresolved. Germline values: CDR1 GTSNPN, CDR2 SVGIG (reference sequence). Trimming left V 1 base short and J 3 bases short, with 7 bases between. The CDR3 runs 13 residues.

The chain is built from TRBV3-1 (or the pseudogene TRBV3-2) and TRBJ1-2, with 10 bases identical to TRBD1. CDR1 LGHDT and CDR2 YNNKEL come from the germline V gene (reference sequence). There are 13 residues in the CDR3. The V and J ends lost 3 bases and 7 bases, in that order; junction bases with no gene match: 2. CDR3 DNA sequence: TGTGCCAGCAGCCACCGGGACAGGGGTGGCTACACCTTC. Protein: CASSHRDRGGYTF.

V usage is TRBV6-5 and J usage is TRBJ2-7, with TRBD2 matching over 9 bases. The CDR3 is 13 residues long. Germline V gives CDR1 MNHEY, CDR2 SVGAGI. Losses at the gene ends were 10 bases for V and 3 bases for J; bases not matched to a gene: 7. CDR3 bases: TGTGCCACCAGGCGGGGGGGTAACTACGAGCAGTACTTC. Encoded protein: CATRRGGNYEQYF.

The chain has TRBV5-1 and TRBJ1-6, with 7 bases fitting TRBD1. From germline, CDR1 is SGHRS and CDR2 YFSETQ. With 3 bases clipped from V and 8 bases from J, the junction kept 5 bases outside the gene matches. CDR3 length: 14 residues. The CDR3, as DNA: TGCGCCAGCAGCTCGACAGGGAGTGATTCACCCCTCCACTTT. Its translation: CASSSTGSDSPLHF.

V and J are TRBV9 and TRBJ1-1, with TRBD1 as a possible D gene (6 bases). V lost 6 bases, J lost 1 base, and 16 bases lay in between. The CDR3 totals 15 residues. Germline V gene data show CDR1 as SGDLS and CDR2 as YYNGEE. This CDR3 reads CASTGTGTSNTEAFF. The DNA of the CDR3 is TGTGCCAGCACCGGAACCGGGACATCGAACACTGAAGCTTTCTTT.